The entry below describes one TCR beta chain. Assay used: immunoSEQ multiplex PCR; TCRdb lists only in-frame clones, some missing. Of tens of thousands of clones detected, approximately 80% appear once; the ten largest clones hold around 15%. This specimen comes from a study of PD-L1 blockade in urothelial cancer. Time point indicated: pretreatment peripheral blood. This CDR3 is 15 amino acids long. Trimming removed 2 bases from V and 5 bases from J; junction bases left unmatched: 7. Germline CDR1 and CDR2: LGHNA and YSLEER. This clonotype was sampled from a man between 60 and 75 years old with urothelial cancer. This material consisted of PBMCs, taken around atezolizumab (anti-PD-L1) treatment. The chain combines TRBV4-3 with TRBJ2-3; 7 positions agree with TRBD1. CDR3 in amino acids: CASSQNYRGGDTQYF. The DNA for the CDR3 is TGCGCCAGCAGCCAAAATTACAGGGGTGGAGATACGCAGTATTTT.